The 24 T cell receptor beta chains in this list originate from one sample, sequenced in a study of metastatic and nonmetastatic thyroid tumors. MiXCR reprocessed the PCR reads for TCRdb. Here the sample spans about 7,000 clones, approximately 40% being singletons. All patients were treatment-naive before thyroid surgery. The source material was tumor tissue. The receptors here all came from a female donor with papillary thyroid cancer or a benign thyroid nodule (not recorded which). Some clones in this sample may be carry-over from other donors' samples.

Ten or more counts support this clone. The gene calls are TRBV2 and TRBJ2-3; the D gene is possibly TRBD2 (5 bases). V lost 3 bases and J lost 4, with 14 bases in between. Germline CDR1 reads SNHLY; CDR2 reads FYNNEI. There are 15 residues in the CDR3. CDR3 in amino acids: CASSETGSSADTQYF. DNA for the CDR3: TGTGCCAGCAGTGAGACTGGGAGTAGCGCAGATACGCAGTATTTT.

The gene calls are TRBV11-1 and TRBJ2-1; D possibly corresponds to TRBD2 (6 bases). Between the trimmed V and J ends, which lost 9 bases and 0 bases, there was a span of 15 bases. The germline CDR1 and CDR2 sequences are SGHAT and FQDESV (reference sequence). The CDR3 extends over 15 amino acids. The CDR3 region has the DNA TGTGCCAGAAGCCCCTGGAGGGCCTCCTACAATGAGCAGTTCTTC. It is translated as CARSPWRASYNEQFF.

The V and J genes are TRBV11-1 and TRBJ2-7, with 8 bases matching TRBD2. Trimming took 5 bases from V and 0 from J; bases not matched to a gene: 15. Germline CDR1 and CDR2: SGHAT and FQDESV (reference sequence). This CDR3 is 18 amino acids long. CDR3 nucleotide sequence: TGTGCCAGCAGCCCACGGCTGGCAGCGGGAGCCGTCTCCTACGAGCAGTACTTC. It yields the protein CASSPRLAAGAVSYEQYF.

The chain couples TRBV19 to TRBJ1-6; the D gene is possibly TRBD1 (6 bases). There are 14 residues in the CDR3. Trimming cost V 5 bases and J 10 bases, with 15 bases left between them. The germline CDR1 and CDR2 sequences are LNHDA and SQIVND (reference sequence). The DNA for the CDR3 is TGTGCCAGTAGTTTAGTGGCAGGGGACTCACCCCTCCACTTT. As protein: CASSLVAGDSPLHF.

In DNA, the CDR3 is TGCAGGGTAGCGGGAGGGAAAGAGCAGTACTTC. This gives the protein CRVAGGKEQYF. The J gene is TRBJ2-7, the V gene TRBV20-1, with 11 bases fitting TRBD2. This CDR3 has 11 amino acids. The germline V gene encodes CDR1 DFQATT and CDR2 SNEGSKA (reference sequence).

V is TRBV24-1 and J is TRBJ2-5; 8 bases line up with TRBD1. Germline CDR1 is KGHDR and CDR2 is SFDVKD. J was trimmed by 1 base and V by 1 base; bases with no gene match: 7. This CDR3 comprises 17 residues. CDR3 protein: CATSDFDDRGGQETQYF. The CDR3 bases are TGTGCCACCAGTGATTTTGACGACAGGGGAGGCCAAGAGACCCAGTACTTC.

This clone qualifies as medium-sized (0.01 to 0.1%). J is TRBJ2-7 and V is TRBV7-2; D remains unclear. Trimming pared 2 bases from V and 2 bases from J, leaving 13 bases between. Germline V gene sequence: CDR1 SGHTA, CDR2 FQGNSA. The length of the CDR3 is 15 residues. Here the CDR3 reads CASSLNGPLTYEQYF. Here the CDR3 DNA reads TGTGCCAGCAGCTTAAACGGACCACTTACCTACGAGCAGTACTTC.

There are a few counts of this clone. The genes are TRBV5-1 and TRBJ2-2, with 13 positions matching TRBD2. The CDR3 runs to 16 residues. Germline V gene lookup returns CDR1 SGHRS and CDR2 YFSETQ. Trimming at V came to 4 bases and at J to 6 bases, leaving 6 bases not matched to a gene. CDR3 coding DNA: TGCGCCAGCAGCCGTATGACTAGCGGGAGGCCCGGGGAGCTGTTTTTT. This encodes CASSRMTSGRPGELFF.

The genes are TRBV9 and TRBJ2-5; D is possibly TRBD1 (6 bases). With 0 bases removed from V and 2 bases from J, the gap between germline ends came to 14 bases. The CDR3 consists of 16 residues. Germline V lookup: CDR1 SGDLS, CDR2 YYNGEE. CDR3 DNA sequence: TGTGCCAGCAGCGTAGCGGACGGACAGCTACAAGAGACCCAGTACTTC. It codes for CASSVADGQLQETQYF.

V gene TRBV5-1 combines with J gene TRBJ2-2; D could derive from TRBD1 or TRBD2 (5 bases each). The CDR3 consists of 15 residues. Germline V gene data show CDR1 as SGHRS and CDR2 as YFSETQ. Trimming removed 7 bases at V and 7 bases at J, with 20 bases between. CDR3 nucleotide sequence: TGCGCCAGCCGCTGGGGGATCAATAGATTCGGGGAGCTGTTTTTT. Residues: CASRWGINRFGELFF.

This sequence joins TRBV6-1 and TRBJ2-2; no definite D call. The CDR3 length is 13 residues. Germline V CDR1 and CDR2: MNHNS, SASEGT. Trimming removed 3 bases at V and 3 bases at J, with 5 bases between. CDR3 sequence (DNA): TGTGCCAGCAGTGACGGACACACCGGGGAGCTGTTTTTT. Translating gives CASSDGHTGELFF.

This clone was recorded once. The chain employs TRBV20-1 and TRBJ1-1; TRBD1 aligns across 7 bases. Trimming removed 3 bases from V and 1 base from J; junction bases left unmatched: 8. The V gene's germline CDR1 is DFQATT and CDR2 SNEGSKA (reference sequence). The CDR3 loop spans 15 amino acids. The CDR3 here is CSASGQAAWNTEAFF. CDR3 DNA sequence: TGCAGTGCTAGTGGACAGGCGGCGTGGAACACTGAAGCTTTCTTT.

The rearrangement links TRBV20-1 to TRBJ1-6; D is possibly TRBD1 (6 bases). With 7 bases removed from V and 9 bases from J, the gap between germline ends came to 25 bases. This CDR3 contains 16 residues. Germline V gene sequence: CDR1 DFQATT, CDR2 SNEGSKA (reference sequence). The CDR3 protein is CSVQLRGTPLASPLHF. The CDR3 DNA follows: TGCAGTGTGCAGTTAAGGGGGACGCCCTTGGCTTCACCCCTCCACTTT.

This chain links TRBV2 with TRBJ1-6, with TRBD1 matching over 10 bases. Germline-derived CDR1 and CDR2 are SNHLY and FYNNEI. There are 15 residues in the CDR3. Germline trimming cut 6 bases from V and 10 bases from J; bases unmatched to any gene: 9. CDR3: CASRKSGTGVSPLHF. CDR3 DNA sequence: TGTGCCAGCAGAAAAAGTGGGACAGGGGTCTCACCCCTCCACTTT. The full variable domain, its missing parts supplied by reference TRBV2 and TRBJ1-6, is EPEVTQTPSHQVTQMGQEVILRCVPISNHLYFYWYRQILGQKVEFLVSFYNNEISEKSEIFDDQFSVERPDGSNFTLKIRSTKLEDSAMYFCASRKSGTGVSPLHFGNGTRLTVT.

This clone was found once. The chain couples TRBV20-1 to TRBJ2-1, with TRBD2 matching over 7 bases. The CDR3 is 13 residues long. Germline-derived CDR1 and CDR2 are DFQATT and SNEGSKA (reference sequence). V was clipped by 6 bases and J by 5 bases; unmatched bases: 7. The CDR3 coding sequence is TGCAGTGCCCCTCGGGGGGAAAACAATGAGCAGTTCTTC. Translating it yields CSAPRGENNEQFF.

This chain connects TRBV20-1 to TRBJ2-7; 8 nucleotides match TRBD1. CDR3 length: 15 residues. With 8 bases clipped from V and 2 bases from J, the junction kept 14 bases outside the gene matches. Germline V gene data show CDR1 as DFQATT and CDR2 as SNEGSKA (reference sequence). CDR3 nucleotide sequence: TGCAGTTCTCAAAGTCCAGGGGGCTCTCCCTACGAGCAGTACTTC. Translation gives CSSQSPGGSPYEQYF.

The chain uses TRBV20-1 and TRBJ1-6; D is unclear. Germline values: CDR1 DFQATT, CDR2 SNEGSKA (reference sequence). The CDR3 runs to 15 residues. Between the trimmed V and J ends, which lost 3 bases and 6 bases, there was a span of 15 bases. This chain's CDR3 is CSASGPGIANSPLHF. The CDR3 coding sequence is TGCAGTGCTAGTGGTCCGGGGATAGCTAATTCACCCCTCCACTTT.

The rearrangement uses TRBV7-2 and TRBJ2-7; D is possibly TRBD1 (5 bases). The V gene lost 2 bases and the J gene lost 4 bases, with 12 bases spanning the gap. Germline assignment: CDR1 SGHTA and CDR2 FQGNSA. The CDR3 runs 14 residues. CDR3 sequence: CASSLLQGLYEQYF. In DNA, the CDR3 is TGTGCCAGCAGCTTATTGCAGGGTCTTTACGAGCAGTACTTC.

This clone was counted a few times. CDR3 in amino acids: CATSDYPGQGLEKQYF. In DNA form, the CDR3 reads TGTGCCACCAGTGATTACCCGGGACAGGGGCTGGAGAAGCAGTACTTC. This sequence joins TRBV24-1 and TRBJ2-7, with 10 bases that match TRBD1. V trimming: 2 bases; J trimming: 8 bases; junction bases outside the gene matches: 11. The germline CDR1 and CDR2 sequences are KGHDR and SFDVKD. This CDR3 is 16 amino acids long.

Sample share makes this clone hyperexpanded. The same CDR3 also results from other DNA sequences found in this sample. The chain joins TRBV4-1 to TRBJ2-7; D is ambiguous. Germline V lookup: CDR1 MGHRA, CDR2 YSYEKL. Trimming took off 0 bases at V and 6 bases at J, with 6 bases between the two ends. The CDR3 sequence is 12 residues long. The CDR3 protein is CASSQDFGEQYF. For the CDR3, the DNA is TGCGCCAGCAGCCAAGATTTCGGCGAGCAGTACTTC.

In this sample, this clone turned up a few times. The rearrangement links TRBV28 to TRBJ2-2; TRBD2 matches 8 bases. From germline, CDR1 is MDHEN and CDR2 SYDVKM. The V and J ends lost 8 bases and 4 bases, in that order; junction bases with no gene match: 6. This CDR3 has 14 amino acids. CDR3 residues: CASLGRAGTGELFF. CDR3 in DNA: TGTGCCAGCCTCGGGAGGGCGGGCACCGGGGAGCTGTTTTTT.

The chain has TRBV2 and TRBJ1-5; D gene ambiguous. The CDR3 length is 14 residues. Trimming shortened V by 4 bases and J by 4 bases, and 11 bases separated the two germline ends. CDR1 and CDR2 from the germline V gene are SNHLY and FYNNEI. The CDR3 DNA sequence: TGTGCCAGCAGTGGGCAGGAGGTTAATCAGCCCCAGCATTTT. Translating it yields CASSGQEVNQPQHF.

This chain joins TRBV20-1 and TRBJ1-2, with D perhaps TRBD1 (6 bases). V lost 6 bases to trimming and J lost 6 bases, with 17 bases between them. The germline V gene has CDR1 DFQATT and CDR2 SNEGSKA (reference sequence). The CDR3 totals 13 residues. The CDR3 DNA sequence: TGCAGTGCAATCTTTGGACAGACAAATGGCTACACCTTC. Its protein product is CSAIFGQTNGYTF.

The chain employs TRBV4-2 and TRBJ1-2; D unclear. The CDR3 extends over 16 amino acids. Trimming left V 0 bases short and J 3 bases short, with 14 bases between. CDR1 and CDR2 from the germline V gene are LGHNA and YNFKEQ. The CDR3 coding sequence is TGTGCCAGCAGCCAAGATCCCACAAGCGCGGACTATGGCTACACCTTC. Its translation: CASSQDPTSADYGYTF.